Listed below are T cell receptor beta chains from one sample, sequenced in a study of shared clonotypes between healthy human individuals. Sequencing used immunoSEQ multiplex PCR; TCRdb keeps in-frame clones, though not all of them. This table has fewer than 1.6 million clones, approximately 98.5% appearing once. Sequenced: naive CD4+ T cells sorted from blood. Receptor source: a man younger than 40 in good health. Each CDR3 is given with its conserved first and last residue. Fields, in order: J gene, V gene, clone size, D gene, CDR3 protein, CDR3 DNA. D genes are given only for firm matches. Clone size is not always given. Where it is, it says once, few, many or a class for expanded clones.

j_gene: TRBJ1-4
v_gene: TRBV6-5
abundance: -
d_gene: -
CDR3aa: CASSYAASTNEKLFF
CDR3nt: TGTGCCAGCAGTTACGCCGCCTCAACTAATGAAAAACTGTTTTTT

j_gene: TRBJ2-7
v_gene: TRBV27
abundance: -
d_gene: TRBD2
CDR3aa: CASSRLALTNGLVSSYVAYEQYF
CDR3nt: TGTGCCAGCAGCAGACTGGCGCTAACTAACGGACTAGTCTCTTCGTACGTGGCGTACGAGCAGTACTTC

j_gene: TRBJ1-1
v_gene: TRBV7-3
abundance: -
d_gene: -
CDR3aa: CASSLAGFNTEAFF
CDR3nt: TGTGCCAGCAGCTTGGCAGGGTTCAACACTGAAGCTTTCTTT

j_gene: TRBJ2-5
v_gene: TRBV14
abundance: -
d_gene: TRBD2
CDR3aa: CASGTSGALGETQYF
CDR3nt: TGTGCCAGCGGGACTAGCGGGGCCCTCGGGGAGACCCAGTACTTC

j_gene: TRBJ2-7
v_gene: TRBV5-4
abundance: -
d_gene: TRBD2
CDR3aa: CASSLGKPGTSGTYEQYF
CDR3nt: TGTGCCAGCAGCCTGGGAAAACCCGGGACTAGCGGAACCTACGAGCAGTACTTC

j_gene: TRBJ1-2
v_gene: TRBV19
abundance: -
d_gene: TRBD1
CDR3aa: CASKIQGALSGYTF
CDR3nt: TGTGCCAGTAAGATACAGGGGGCGCTTAGTGGCTACACCTTC

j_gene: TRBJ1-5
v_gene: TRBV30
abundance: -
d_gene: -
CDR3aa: CAWSVRSGAQAGNQPQHF
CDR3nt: TGTGCCTGGAGTGTACGGTCAGGGGCGCAAGCGGGTAATCAGCCCCAGCATTTT

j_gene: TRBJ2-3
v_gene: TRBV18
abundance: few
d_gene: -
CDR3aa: CASSARDTQYF
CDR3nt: TGTGCCAGCTCAGCGCGAGATACGCAGTATTTT

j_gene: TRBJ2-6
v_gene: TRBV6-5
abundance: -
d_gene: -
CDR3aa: CASRNNFGANVLTF
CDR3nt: TGTGCCAGCAGGAACAACTTTGGGGCCAACGTCCTGACTTTC

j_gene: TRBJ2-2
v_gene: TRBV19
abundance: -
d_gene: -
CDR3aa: CASSIGVGTGELFF
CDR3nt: TGTGCCAGTAGTATCGGGGTCGGCACCGGGGAGCTGTTTTTT

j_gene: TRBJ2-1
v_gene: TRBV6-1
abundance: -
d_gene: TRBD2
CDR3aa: CASSERVAGGYNEQFF
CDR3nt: TGTGCCAGCAGTGAAAGAGTAGCGGGAGGCTACAATGAGCAGTTCTTC

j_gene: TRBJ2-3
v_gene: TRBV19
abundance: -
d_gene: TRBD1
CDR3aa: CASSGQGGTDTQYF
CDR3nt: TGTGCCAGTTCGGGACAGGGCGGCACAGATACGCAGTATTTT

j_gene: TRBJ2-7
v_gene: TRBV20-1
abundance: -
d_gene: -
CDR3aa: CSATSGEQYF
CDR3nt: TGCAGTGCCACTTCGGGGGAGCAGTACTTC

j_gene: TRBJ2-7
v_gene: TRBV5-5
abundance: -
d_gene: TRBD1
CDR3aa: CASTIGIGTGGFEQYF
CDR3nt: TGTGCCAGCACCATAGGTATTGGGACAGGGGGCTTCGAGCAGTACTTC

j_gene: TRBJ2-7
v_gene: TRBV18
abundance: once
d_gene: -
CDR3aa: CASSPSRYEQYF
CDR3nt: TGTGCCAGCTCACCAAGTCGCTACGAGCAGTACTTC

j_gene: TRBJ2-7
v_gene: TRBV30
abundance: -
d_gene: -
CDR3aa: CAFAPYSQNEQYF
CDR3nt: TGTGCCTTCGCCCCCTACTCCCAAAACGAGCAGTACTTC

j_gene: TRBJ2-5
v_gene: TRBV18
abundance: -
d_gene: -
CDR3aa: CASSPLFRGVEETQYF
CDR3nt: TGTGCCAGCTCACCACTCTTTAGAGGGGTAGAAGAGACCCAGTACTTC

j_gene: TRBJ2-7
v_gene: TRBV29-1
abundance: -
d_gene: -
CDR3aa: CSVLEEQYF
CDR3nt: TGCAGCGTCCTAGAGGAGCAGTACTTC

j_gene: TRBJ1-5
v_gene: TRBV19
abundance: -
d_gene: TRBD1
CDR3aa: CATRPTGGNQPQHF
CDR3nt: TGTGCCACCCGACCCACAGGGGGCAATCAGCCCCAGCATTTT

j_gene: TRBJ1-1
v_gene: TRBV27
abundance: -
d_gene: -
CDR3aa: CASKAPRREAFF
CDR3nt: TGTGCCAGCAAAGCCCCTAGAAGGGAAGCTTTCTTT

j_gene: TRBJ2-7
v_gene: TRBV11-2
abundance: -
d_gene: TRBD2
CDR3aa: CASTLMFGTSGSEQYF
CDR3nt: TGTGCCAGCACCTTGATGTTCGGGACTAGCGGGAGCGAGCAGTACTTC

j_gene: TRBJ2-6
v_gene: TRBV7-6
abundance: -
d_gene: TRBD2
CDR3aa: CASSPQRGRVSGANVLTF
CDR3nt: TGTGCCAGCAGCCCCCAGCGGGGTAGGGTCTCTGGGGCCAACGTCCTGACTTTC

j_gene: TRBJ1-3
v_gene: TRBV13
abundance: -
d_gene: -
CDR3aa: CASSQRGNTIYF
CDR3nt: TGTGCCAGCAGCCAGAGGGGAAACACCATATATTTT

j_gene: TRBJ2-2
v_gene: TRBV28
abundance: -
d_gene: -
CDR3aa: CASSLDPGELFF
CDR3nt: TGTGCCAGCAGTTTAGATCCAGGGGAGCTGTTTTTT

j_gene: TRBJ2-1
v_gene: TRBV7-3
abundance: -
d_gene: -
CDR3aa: CASSLTPILGNEQFF
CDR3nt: TGTGCCAGCAGCTTAACCCCTATACTAGGCAATGAGCAGTTCTTC

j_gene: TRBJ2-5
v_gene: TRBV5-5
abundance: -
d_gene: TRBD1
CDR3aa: CASTYRGLETQYF
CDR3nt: TGTGCCAGCACCTACAGGGGATTAGAGACCCAGTACTTC

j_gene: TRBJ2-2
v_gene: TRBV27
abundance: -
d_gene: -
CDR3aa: CASSSLYTGELFF
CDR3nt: TGTGCCAGCAGTTCGTTATACACCGGGGAGCTGTTTTTT

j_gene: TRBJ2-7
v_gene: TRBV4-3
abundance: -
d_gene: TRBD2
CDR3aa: CASSPGGPRYEQYF
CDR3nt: TGCGCCAGCAGCCCGGGAGGTCCCCGCTACGAGCAGTACTTC

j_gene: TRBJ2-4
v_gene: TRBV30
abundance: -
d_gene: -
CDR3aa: CAWSGRGSGNIQYF
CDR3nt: TGTGCCTGGAGCGGTCGGGGGTCGGGAAACATTCAGTACTTC

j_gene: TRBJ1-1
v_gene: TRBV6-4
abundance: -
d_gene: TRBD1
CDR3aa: CASRNTDRGIPEAFF
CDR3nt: TGTGCCAGCAGAAATACCGACAGGGGGATCCCTGAAGCTTTCTTT

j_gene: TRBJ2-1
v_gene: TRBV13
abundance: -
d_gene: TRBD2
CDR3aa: CASGRAAEQFF
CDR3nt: TGTGCCAGCGGGAGGGCTGCGGAGCAGTTCTTC

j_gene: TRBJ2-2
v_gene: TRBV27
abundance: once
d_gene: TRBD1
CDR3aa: CASKQPGQPRTGELFF
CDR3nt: TGTGCCAGCAAGCAACCGGGACAGCCGAGGACCGGGGAGCTGTTTTTT

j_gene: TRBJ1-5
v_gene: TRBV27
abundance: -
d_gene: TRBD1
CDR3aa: CASRVYGGGTGEQPQHF
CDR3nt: TGTGCCAGCAGAGTTTATGGGGGGGGAACAGGGGAGCAGCCCCAGCATTTT

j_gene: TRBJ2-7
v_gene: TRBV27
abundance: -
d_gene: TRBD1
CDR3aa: CASNRGLYEQYF
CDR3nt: TGTGCCAGCAACAGGGGGCTTTACGAGCAGTACTTC

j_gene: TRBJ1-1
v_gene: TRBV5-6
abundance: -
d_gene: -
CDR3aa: CASSLAVTEAFF
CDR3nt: TGTGCCAGCAGCTTGGCGGTCACTGAAGCTTTCTTT

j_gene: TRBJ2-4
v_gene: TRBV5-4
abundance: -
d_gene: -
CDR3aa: CASSLEAPAKNIQYF
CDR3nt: TGTGCCAGCAGCTTGGAGGCCCCAGCCAAAAACATTCAGTACTTC

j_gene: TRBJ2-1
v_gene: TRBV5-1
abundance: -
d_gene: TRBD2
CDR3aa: CASSPTSGSGPRLFF
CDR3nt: TGCGCCAGCAGCCCCACTAGCGGGAGTGGACCCCGACTGTTCTTC

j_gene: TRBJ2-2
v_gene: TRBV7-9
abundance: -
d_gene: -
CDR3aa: CASSSSGKTGELFF
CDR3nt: TGTGCCAGCAGCTCCTCAGGGAAGACCGGGGAGCTGTTTTTT

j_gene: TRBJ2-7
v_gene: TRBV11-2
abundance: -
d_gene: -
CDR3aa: CASSPRGFEGEQYF
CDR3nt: TGTGCCAGCAGCCCCAGGGGATTTGAGGGCGAGCAGTACTTC

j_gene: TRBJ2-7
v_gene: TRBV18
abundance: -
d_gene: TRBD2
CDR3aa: CASSPRTSGTYEQYF
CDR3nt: TGTGCCAGCTCACCACGAACTAGCGGGACCTACGAGCAGTACTTC

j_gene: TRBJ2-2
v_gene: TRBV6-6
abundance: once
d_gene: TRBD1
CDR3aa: CASSYRTGAGELFF
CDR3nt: TGTGCCAGCAGTTACAGGACAGGGGCCGGGGAGCTGTTTTTT

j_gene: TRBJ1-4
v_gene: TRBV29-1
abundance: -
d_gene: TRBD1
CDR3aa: CSVVHRDRGRGGNEKLFF
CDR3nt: TGCAGCGTTGTTCACCGGGACAGGGGGCGAGGAGGGAATGAAAAACTGTTTTTT

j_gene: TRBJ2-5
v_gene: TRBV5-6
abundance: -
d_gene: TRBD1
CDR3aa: CASSLWTGRAPQETQYF
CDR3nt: TGTGCCAGCAGCTTATGGACAGGGAGAGCTCCTCAAGAGACCCAGTACTTC

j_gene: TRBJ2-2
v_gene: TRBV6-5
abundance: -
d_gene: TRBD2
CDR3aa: CAGSSGWNTGELFF
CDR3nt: TGTGCCGGATCTAGCGGGTGGAACACCGGGGAGCTGTTTTTT

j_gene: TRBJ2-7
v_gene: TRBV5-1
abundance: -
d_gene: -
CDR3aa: CASSLTGSDYEQYF
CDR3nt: TGCGCCAGCAGCTTGACAGGGTCAGACTACGAGCAGTACTTC

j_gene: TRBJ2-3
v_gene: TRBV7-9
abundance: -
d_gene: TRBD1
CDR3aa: CASSPRQGRTSDTQYF
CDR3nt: TGTGCCAGCAGCCCCCGACAGGGACGCACCTCAGATACGCAGTATTTT

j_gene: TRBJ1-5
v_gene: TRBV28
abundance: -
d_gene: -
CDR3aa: CASSDRRSLGNQPQHF
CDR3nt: TGTGCCAGCAGTGATCGGCGGTCTTTGGGAAATCAGCCCCAGCATTTT

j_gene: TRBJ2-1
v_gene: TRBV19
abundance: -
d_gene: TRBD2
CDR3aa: CASSPRGLGGPQRKFF
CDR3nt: TGTGCCAGTAGTCCCCGCGGCTTGGGAGGGCCTCAGAGGAAGTTCTTC

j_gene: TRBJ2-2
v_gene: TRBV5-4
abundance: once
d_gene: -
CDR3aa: CASSPGQNTGELFF
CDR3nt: TGTGCCAGCAGCCCGGGACAGAACACCGGGGAGCTGTTTTTT

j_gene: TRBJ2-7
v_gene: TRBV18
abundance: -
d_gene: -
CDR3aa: CASSQRKTYEQYF
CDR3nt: TGTGCCAGCTCACAAAGGAAAACCTACGAGCAGTACTTC

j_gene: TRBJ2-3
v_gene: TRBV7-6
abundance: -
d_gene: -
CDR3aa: CASSLQGHSTDTQYF
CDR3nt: TGTGCCAGCAGCTTACAGGGGCACAGCACAGATACGCAGTATTTT

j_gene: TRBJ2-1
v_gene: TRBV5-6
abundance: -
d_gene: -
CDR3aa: CASSSDGARYNEQFF
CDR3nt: TGTGCCAGCAGCTCAGACGGAGCTAGGTACAATGAGCAGTTCTTC

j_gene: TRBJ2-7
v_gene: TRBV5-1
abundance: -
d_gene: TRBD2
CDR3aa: CASSELAGGVPYEQYF
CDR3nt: TGCGCCAGCAGCGAGTTAGCGGGAGGGGTCCCCTACGAGCAGTACTTC

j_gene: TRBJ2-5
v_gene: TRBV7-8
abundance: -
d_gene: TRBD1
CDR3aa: CASSPTPGQGAVETQYF
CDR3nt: TGTGCCAGCAGCCCTACTCCGGGACAGGGGGCTGTGGAGACCCAGTACTTC

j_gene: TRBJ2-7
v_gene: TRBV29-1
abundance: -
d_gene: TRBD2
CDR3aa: CSVEKGRGYEQYF
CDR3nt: TGCAGCGTTGAAAAAGGGAGGGGTTACGAGCAGTACTTC

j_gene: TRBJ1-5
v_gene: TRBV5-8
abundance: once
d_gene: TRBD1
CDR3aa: CASTRGERSNQPQHF
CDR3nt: TGTGCCAGCACCAGGGGGGAGCGTAGCAATCAGCCCCAGCATTTT

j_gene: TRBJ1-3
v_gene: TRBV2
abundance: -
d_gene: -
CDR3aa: CASSEALAGNTIYF
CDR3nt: TGTGCCAGCAGTGAAGCCTTGGCCGGAAACACCATATATTTT

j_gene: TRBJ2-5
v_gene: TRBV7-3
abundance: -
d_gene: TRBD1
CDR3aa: CASSLDRQETQYF
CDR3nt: TGTGCCAGCAGCCTGGACAGGCAGGAGACCCAGTACTTC

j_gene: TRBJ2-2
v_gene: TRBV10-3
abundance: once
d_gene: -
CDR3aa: CAISALDTGELFF
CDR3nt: TGTGCCATCAGTGCCCTCGACACCGGGGAGCTGTTTTTT